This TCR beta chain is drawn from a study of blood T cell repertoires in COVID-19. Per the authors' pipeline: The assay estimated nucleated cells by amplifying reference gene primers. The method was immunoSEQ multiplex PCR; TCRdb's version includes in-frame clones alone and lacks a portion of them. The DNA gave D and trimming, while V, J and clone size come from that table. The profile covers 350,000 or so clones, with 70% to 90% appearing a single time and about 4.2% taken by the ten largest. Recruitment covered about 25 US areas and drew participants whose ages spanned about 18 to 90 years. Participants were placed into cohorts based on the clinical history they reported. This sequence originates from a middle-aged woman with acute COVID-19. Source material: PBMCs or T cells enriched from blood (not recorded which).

The CDR3 coding sequence is TGCGCCAGCAGCCAACCTCCAGATACGAAGCAGTTCTTC. Amino acids: CASSQPPDTKQFF. V gene TRBV4-1 combines with J gene TRBJ2-1; D unresolved. The CDR3 is 13 amino acids. Trimming removed 2 bases from V and 11 bases from J, with 13 bases in between. Germline loops: CDR1 MGHRA, CDR2 YSYEKL.